One sample yielded the 5 T cell receptor beta chains listed below, sequenced in a study of T cell repertoires in cytomegalovirus infection. Via MiXCR, TCRdb re-called the reads, giving one row per CDR3 protein. The data show more than 35,000 distinct CDR3 sequences, with about 54% seen just once and about nine tenths held by the top ten. For these receptors, no antigen is known. The material sequenced was CD8+ T cells from cultured PBMCs, taken from culture after CMV antigen stimulation. The receptors originated from a human donor in good health (CMV status not recorded). Some clones in this sample may be carry-over from other donors' samples.

This clonotype has a handful of counts. The rearrangement links TRBV15 to TRBJ1-1; D not certain. Trimming pared 4 bases from V and 1 base from J, leaving 19 bases between. The germline CDR1 and CDR2 sequences are LNHNV and YYDKDF (reference sequence). The CDR3 is made up of 17 amino acids. This CDR3 is CATSTENLGSPNTEAFF. The DNA for the CDR3 is TGTGCCACCAGCACAGAGAACTTAGGTTCTCCGAACACTGAAGCTTTCTTT.

A note on this clonotype: The CDR3 end shows no conserved phenylalanine or tryptophan, and so a read error is likely. The V call is TRBV7-8, the J call TRBJ2-1, with D perhaps TRBD1 or TRBD2 (6 bases each). V lost 3 bases and J 5 bases, leaving 14 bases between the germline ends. The CDR3 has 15 amino acids. CDR1 is SGHVS and CDR2 is FQNEAQ in the germline V gene. As DNA, the CDR3 is TGTGCCAGCAGCTTCCGGGGGCGTGGGAACAATGAGCAGTTCTTG. This translates into CASSFRGRGNNEQFL.

V usage is TRBV28 and J usage is TRBJ1-2; the D is unclear. V was pared by 0 bases and J by 8 bases, with 10 bases between. The CDR3 contains 13 residues. Germline V gene lookup returns CDR1 MDHEN and CDR2 SYDVKM. CDR3 region: CASSLWGVKGYTF. The CDR3 region has the DNA TGTGCCAGCAGTTTATGGGGAGTGAAGGGCTACACCTTC.

This clonotype was observed many times. The chain couples TRBV20-1 to TRBJ1-2; D ambiguous. Germline CDR1 and CDR2: DFQATT and SNEGSKA (reference sequence). There are 16 residues in the CDR3. Trimming cost V 0 bases and J 3 bases, with 17 bases left between them. CDR3 sequence: CSARDQEPRRDYGYTF. In DNA, the CDR3 is TGCAGTGCTAGAGATCAAGAGCCCCGTCGTGACTATGGCTACACCTTC.

This chain joins TRBV27 and TRBJ1-1, with D possibly being TRBD1 (6 bases). This CDR3 is built from 17 residues. V was pared by 2 bases and J by 4 bases, with 20 bases between. The germline V gene has CDR1 MNHEY and CDR2 SMNVEV (reference sequence). As DNA, the CDR3 is TGTGCCAGCAGTTTACCCGGGACACTCCCGGACACCACTGAAGCTTTCTTT. Amino acids: CASSLPGTLPDTTEAFF.